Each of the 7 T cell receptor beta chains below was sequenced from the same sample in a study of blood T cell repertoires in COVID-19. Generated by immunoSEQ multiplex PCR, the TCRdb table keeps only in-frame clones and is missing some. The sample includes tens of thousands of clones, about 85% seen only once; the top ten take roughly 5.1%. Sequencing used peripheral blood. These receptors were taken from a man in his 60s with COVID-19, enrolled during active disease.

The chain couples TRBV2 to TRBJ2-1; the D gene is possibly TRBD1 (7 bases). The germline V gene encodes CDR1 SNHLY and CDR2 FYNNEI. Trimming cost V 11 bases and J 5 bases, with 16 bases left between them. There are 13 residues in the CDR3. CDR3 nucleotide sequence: TGTGCCTTCCAGGGGGGAGAGGACAATGAGCAGTTCTTC. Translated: CAFQGGEDNEQFF.

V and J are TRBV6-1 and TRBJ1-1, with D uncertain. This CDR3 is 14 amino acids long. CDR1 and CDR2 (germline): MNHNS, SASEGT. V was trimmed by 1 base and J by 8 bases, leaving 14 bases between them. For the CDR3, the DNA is TGTGCCAGCAGTGAAGTCGGCGGTTTCGGCGAAGCTTTCTTT. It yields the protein CASSEVGGFGEAFF.

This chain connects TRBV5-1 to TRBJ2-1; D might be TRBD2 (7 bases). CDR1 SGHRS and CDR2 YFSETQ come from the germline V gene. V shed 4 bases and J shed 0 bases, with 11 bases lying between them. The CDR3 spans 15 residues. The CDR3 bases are TGCGCCAGCAGCCGCGGGGGCGGCTCCTACAATGAGCAGTTCTTC. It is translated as CASSRGGGSYNEQFF.

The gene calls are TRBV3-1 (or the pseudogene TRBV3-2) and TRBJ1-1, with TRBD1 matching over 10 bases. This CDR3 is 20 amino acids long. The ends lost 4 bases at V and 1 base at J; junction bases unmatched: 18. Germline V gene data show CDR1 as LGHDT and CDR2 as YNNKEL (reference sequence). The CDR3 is CASSPTNSHPGDRGNTEAFF. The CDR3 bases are TGTGCCAGCAGCCCAACAAACTCGCACCCGGGGGACAGGGGGAACACTGAAGCTTTCTTT.

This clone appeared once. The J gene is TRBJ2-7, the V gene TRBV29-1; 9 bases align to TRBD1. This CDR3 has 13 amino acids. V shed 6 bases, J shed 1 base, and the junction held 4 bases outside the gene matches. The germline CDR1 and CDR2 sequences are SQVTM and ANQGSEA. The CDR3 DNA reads TGCAGCGTGACAGGGGGTGATTCCTACGAGCAGTACTTC. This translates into CSVTGGDSYEQYF.

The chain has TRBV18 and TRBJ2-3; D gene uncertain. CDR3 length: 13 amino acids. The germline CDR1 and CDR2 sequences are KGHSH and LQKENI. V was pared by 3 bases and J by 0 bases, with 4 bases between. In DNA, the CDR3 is TGTGCCAGCTCACCTTCTAGCACAGATACGCAGTATTTT. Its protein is CASSPSSTDTQYF.

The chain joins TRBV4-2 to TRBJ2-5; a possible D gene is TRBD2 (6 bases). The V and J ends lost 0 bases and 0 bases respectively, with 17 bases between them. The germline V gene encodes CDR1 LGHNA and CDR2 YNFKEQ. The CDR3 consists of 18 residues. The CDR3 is CASSQEPRASDYQETQYF. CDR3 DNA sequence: TGTGCCAGCAGCCAAGAACCTCGGGCTAGCGATTACCAAGAGACCCAGTACTTC.